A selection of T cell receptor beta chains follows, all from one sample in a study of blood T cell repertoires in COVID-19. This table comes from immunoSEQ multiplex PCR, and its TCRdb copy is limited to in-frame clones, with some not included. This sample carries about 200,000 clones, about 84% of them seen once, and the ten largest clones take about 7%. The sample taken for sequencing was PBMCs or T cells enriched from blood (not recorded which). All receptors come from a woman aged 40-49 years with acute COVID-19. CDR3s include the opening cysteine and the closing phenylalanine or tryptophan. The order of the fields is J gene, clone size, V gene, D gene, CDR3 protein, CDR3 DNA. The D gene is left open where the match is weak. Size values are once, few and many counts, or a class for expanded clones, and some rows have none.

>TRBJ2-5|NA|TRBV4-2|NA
CASSQEGRYQETQYF
TGTGCCAGCAGCCAAGAGGGCAGGTACCAAGAGACCCAGTACTTC
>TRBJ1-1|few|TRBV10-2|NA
CASSRDGNTEAFF
TGCGCCAGCAGCCGAGATGGGAACACTGAAGCTTTCTTT
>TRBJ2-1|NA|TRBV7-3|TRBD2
CASSPTAGAYNEQFF
TGTGCCAGCAGCCCCACGGCGGGAGCGTACAATGAGCAGTTCTTC
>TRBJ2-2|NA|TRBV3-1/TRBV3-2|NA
CASSSPRLRNTGELFF
TGTGCCAGCAGCAGCCCACGGTTGAGGAACACCGGGGAGCTGTTTTTT
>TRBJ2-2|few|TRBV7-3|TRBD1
CASSLIPRTGGGGELFF
TGTGCCAGCAGCTTAATACCGCGGACAGGGGGCGGCGGGGAGCTGTTTTTT
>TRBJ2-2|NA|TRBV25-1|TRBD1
CASRDDRGQAGELFF
TGTGCCAGCAGAGACGACAGGGGGCAGGCCGGGGAGCTGTTTTTT
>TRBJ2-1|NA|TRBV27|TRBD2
CASSFLAEYNEQFF
TGTGCCAGCAGTTTCCTAGCGGAGTACAATGAGCAGTTCTTC
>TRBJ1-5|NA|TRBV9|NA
CASSVGTSSNQPQHF
TGTGCCAGCAGCGTAGGGACTTCTAGCAATCAGCCCCAGCATTTT
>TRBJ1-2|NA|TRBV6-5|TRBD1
CASSAGTGSPYGYTF
TGTGCCAGCAGCGCCGGGACAGGGAGCCCCTATGGCTACACCTTC
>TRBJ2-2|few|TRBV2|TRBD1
CASSWTGANTGELFF
TGTGCCAGCAGCTGGACAGGGGCGAACACCGGGGAGCTGTTTTTT
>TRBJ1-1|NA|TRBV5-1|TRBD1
CASSYRQGMNTEAFF
TGCGCCAGCAGCTATCGACAGGGGATGAACACTGAAGCTTTCTTT
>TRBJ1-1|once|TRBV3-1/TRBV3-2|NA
CASSQDLGGTEAFF
TGTGCCAGCAGCCAAGATCTCGGGGGCACTGAAGCTTTCTTT
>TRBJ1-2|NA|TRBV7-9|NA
CASSLVGADGYTF
TGTGCCAGCAGCTTAGTGGGGGCAGATGGCTACACCTTC
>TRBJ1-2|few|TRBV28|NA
CASSSSITENYGYTF
TGTGCCAGCAGTTCATCGATAACAGAGAACTATGGCTACACCTTC
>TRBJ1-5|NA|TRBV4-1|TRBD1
CASSPVDQGGGQPQHF
TGCGCCAGCAGCCCAGTAGACCAGGGGGGCGGTCAGCCCCAGCATTTT
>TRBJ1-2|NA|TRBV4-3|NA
CASSQDYREGYGYTF
TGCGCCAGCAGCCAAGATTACAGGGAGGGCTATGGCTACACCTTC
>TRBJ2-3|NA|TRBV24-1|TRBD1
CATSVRDRVGDTQYF
TGTGCCACCAGTGTCCGGGACAGGGTGGGCGATACGCAGTATTTT
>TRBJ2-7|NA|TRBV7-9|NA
CASSLVTGSSNEQYF
TGTGCCAGCAGCTTAGTAACGGGGAGTAGTAACGAGCAGTACTTC
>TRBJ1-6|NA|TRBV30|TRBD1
CAWSVGGQGNSPLHF
TGTGCCTGGAGTGTTGGGGGACAGGGCAATTCACCCCTCCACTTT
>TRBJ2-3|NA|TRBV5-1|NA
CASSLASGGGDTQYF
TGCGCCAGCAGCTTGGCTAGCGGAGGGGGAGATACGCAGTATTTT
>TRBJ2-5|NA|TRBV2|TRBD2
CASSAIGLREETQYF
TGTGCCAGCAGCGCCATCGGGTTGCGGGAGGAGACCCAGTACTTC
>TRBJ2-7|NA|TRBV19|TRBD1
CASSPTGNSYEQYF
TGTGCCAGTAGTCCGACAGGGAACTCCTACGAGCAGTACTTC
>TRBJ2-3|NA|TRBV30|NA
CAWSNRGGDTQYF
TGTGCCTGGAGTAATAGGGGGGGAGATACGCAGTATTTT
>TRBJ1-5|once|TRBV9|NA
CASSVDGGVGQPQHF
TGTGCCAGCAGCGTAGACGGGGGTGTGGGTCAGCCCCAGCATTTT
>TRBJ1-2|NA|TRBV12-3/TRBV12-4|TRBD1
CASSLRQGGGYTF
TGTGCCAGCAGTCTAAGACAGGGTGGTGGCTACACCTTC
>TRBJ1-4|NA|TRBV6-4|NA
CASSVKGSGEKLFF
TGTGCCAGCAGTGTTAAGGGATCGGGAGAAAAACTGTTTTTT
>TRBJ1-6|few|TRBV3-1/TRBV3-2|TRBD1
CASSQERTGGSPLHF
TGTGCCAGCAGCCAAGAACGGACAGGGGGTTCACCCCTCCACTTT
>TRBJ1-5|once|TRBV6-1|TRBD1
CASSEYKGQGAQPQHF
TGTGCCAGCAGTGAATACAAGGGACAGGGGGCTCAGCCCCAGCATTTT
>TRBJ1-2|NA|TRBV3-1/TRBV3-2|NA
CASSQDGEAYYGYTF
TGTGCCAGCAGCCAAGATGGAGAGGCTTACTATGGCTACACCTTC